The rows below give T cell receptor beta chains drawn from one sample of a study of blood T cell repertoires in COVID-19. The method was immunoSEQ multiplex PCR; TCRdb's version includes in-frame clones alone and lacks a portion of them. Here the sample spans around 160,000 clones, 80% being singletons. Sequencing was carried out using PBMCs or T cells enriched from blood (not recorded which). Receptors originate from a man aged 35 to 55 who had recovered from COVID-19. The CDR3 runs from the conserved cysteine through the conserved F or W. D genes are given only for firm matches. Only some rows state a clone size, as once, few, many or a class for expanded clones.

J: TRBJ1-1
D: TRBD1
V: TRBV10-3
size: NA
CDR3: CAISGQGDTEAFF
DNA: TGTGCCATCAGTGGTCAGGGGGACACTGAAGCTTTCTTT

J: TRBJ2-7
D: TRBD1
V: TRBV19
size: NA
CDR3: CASSTFGTGFDEQYF
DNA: TGTGCCAGTAGTACCTTTGGGACAGGGTTCGACGAGCAGTACTTC

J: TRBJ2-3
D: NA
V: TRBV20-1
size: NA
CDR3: CSASGGDTQYF
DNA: TGCAGTGCTTCAGGGGGGGATACGCAGTATTTT

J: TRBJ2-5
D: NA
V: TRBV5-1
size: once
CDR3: CASSLGRTQETQYF
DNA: TGCGCCAGCAGCTTAGGACGGACTCAAGAGACCCAGTACTTC

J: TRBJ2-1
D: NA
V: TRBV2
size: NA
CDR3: CASSGQPYNEQFF
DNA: TGTGCCAGCAGCGGACAGCCTTACAATGAGCAGTTCTTC

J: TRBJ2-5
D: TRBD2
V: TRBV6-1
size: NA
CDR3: CASSPPGTRVETQYF
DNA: TGTGCCAGCAGTCCACCCGGGACTAGAGTAGAGACCCAGTACTTC

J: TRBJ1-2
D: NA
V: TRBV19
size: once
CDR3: CASRGAQAGGYTF
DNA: TGTGCCTCACGCGGGGCTCAGGCTGGGGGCTACACCTTC

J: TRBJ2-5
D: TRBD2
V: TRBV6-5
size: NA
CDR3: CASHTVAGRKETQYF
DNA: TGTGCCAGCCATACGGTAGCGGGGAGAAAAGAGACCCAGTACTTC

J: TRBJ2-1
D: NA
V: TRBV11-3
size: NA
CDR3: CASSFRGRLTYNEQFF
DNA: TGTGCCAGCAGCTTCAGGGGCCGCCTTACCTACAATGAGCAGTTCTTC

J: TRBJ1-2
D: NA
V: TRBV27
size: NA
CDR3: CASWGLGTSTYGYTF
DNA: TGTGCCAGCTGGGGACTTGGAACCTCCACTTATGGCTACACCTTC

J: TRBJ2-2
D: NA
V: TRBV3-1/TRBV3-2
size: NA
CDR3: CASSLPGTRNTGELFF
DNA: TGTGCCAGCAGCCTCCCCGGGACACGGAACACCGGGGAGCTGTTTTTT

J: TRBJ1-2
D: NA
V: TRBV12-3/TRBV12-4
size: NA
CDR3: CASSLRGPHLF
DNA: TGTGCCAGCAGCTTACGAGGCCCACACCTCTTC

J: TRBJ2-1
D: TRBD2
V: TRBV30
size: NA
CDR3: CAWSPTSGAGYNEQFF
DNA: TGTGCCTGGAGTCCTACTAGCGGGGCGGGTTACAATGAGCAGTTCTTC

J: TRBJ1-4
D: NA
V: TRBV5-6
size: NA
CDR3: CASSSKGEVTGKLFF
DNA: TGTGCCAGCAGCTCCAAAGGGGAGGTTACCGGAAAACTGTTTTTT

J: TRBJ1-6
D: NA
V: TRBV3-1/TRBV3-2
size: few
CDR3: CASSQELGQMNNSPLHF
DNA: TGTGCCAGCAGCCAAGAGCTTGGACAGATGAATAATTCACCCCTCCACTTT

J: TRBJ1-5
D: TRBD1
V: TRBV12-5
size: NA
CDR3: CASANRQGNYQPQHF
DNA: TGTGCTAGTGCTAATCGACAGGGAAACTATCAGCCCCAGCATTTT

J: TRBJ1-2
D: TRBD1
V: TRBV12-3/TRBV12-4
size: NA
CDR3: CASSFGTGRRYTF
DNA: TGTGCCAGCAGTTTCGGGACAGGAAGACGCTACACCTTC

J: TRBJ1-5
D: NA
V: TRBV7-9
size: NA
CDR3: CASSVDRSNQPQHF
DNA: TGTGCCAGCAGCGTCGACAGAAGCAATCAGCCCCAGCATTTT

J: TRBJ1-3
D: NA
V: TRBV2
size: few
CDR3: CASSENSGNTIYF
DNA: TGTGCCAGCAGTGAAAATTCAGGAAACACCATATATTTT

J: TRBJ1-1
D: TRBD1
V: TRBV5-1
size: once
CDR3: CASSNRGVMNTEAFF
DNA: TGCGCCAGCAGCAACAGGGGCGTTATGAACACTGAAGCTTTCTTT

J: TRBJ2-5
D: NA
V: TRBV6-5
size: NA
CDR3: CASSYFPGGREETQYF
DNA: TGTGCCAGCAGTTACTTTCCGGGGGGCCGGGAAGAGACCCAGTACTTC

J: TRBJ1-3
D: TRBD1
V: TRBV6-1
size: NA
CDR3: CASSELPGGLGSGNTIYF
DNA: TGTGCCAGCAGTGAACTCCCAGGGGGCTTGGGGTCTGGAAACACCATATATTTT

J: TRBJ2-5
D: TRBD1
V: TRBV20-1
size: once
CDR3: CSASRRSGGQETQYF
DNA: TGCAGTGCTAGTCGCCGGTCAGGGGGACAAGAGACCCAGTACTTC

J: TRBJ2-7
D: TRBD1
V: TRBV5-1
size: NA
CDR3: CASSPGQGAYEQYF
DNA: TGCGCCAGCAGCCCGGGACAGGGGGCTTACGAGCAGTACTTC

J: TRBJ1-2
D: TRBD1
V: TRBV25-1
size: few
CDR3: CASSVGDRGSEGYTF
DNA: TGTGCCAGCAGTGTGGGGGACAGGGGGTCAGAAGGCTACACCTTC

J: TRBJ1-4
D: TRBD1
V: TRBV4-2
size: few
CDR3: CASSQGGTGNEKLFF
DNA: TGTGCCAGCAGCCAAGGTGGGACAGGGAATGAAAAACTGTTTTTT

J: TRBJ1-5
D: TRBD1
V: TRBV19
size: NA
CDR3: CASSTKTGGRNQPQHF
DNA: TGTGCCAGTAGTACGAAGACAGGGGGGCGCAATCAGCCCCAGCATTTT

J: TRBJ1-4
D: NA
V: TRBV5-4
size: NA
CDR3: CASSQTGSANEKLFF
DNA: TGTGCCAGCAGCCAAACAGGGTCGGCTAATGAAAAACTGTTTTTT

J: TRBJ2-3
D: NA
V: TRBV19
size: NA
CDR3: CASTIRGPADTQYF
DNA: TGTGCCAGTACCATACGAGGCCCCGCAGATACGCAGTATTTT

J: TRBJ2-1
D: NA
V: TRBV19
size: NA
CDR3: CASSMVLVFDEQFF
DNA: TGTGCCAGTAGTATGGTTCTAGTTTTCGATGAGCAGTTCTTC

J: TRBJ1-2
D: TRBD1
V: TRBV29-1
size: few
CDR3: CSGTEAGGSDYGYTF
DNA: TGCAGCGGTACGGAAGCAGGGGGAAGTGACTATGGCTACACCTTC

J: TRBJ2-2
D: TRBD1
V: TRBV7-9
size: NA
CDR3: CASSLGQPRPSTGELFF
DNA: TGTGCCAGCAGCCTGGGACAGCCCAGGCCGAGCACCGGGGAGCTGTTTTTT

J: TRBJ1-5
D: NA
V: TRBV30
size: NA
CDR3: CAWSDGTHNQPQHF
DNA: TGTGCCTGGAGTGACGGGACACACAATCAGCCCCAGCATTTT

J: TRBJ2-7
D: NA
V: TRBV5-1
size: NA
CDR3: CASSLAGEGAYEQYF
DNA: TGCGCCAGCAGCTTGGCGGGGGAGGGGGCCTACGAGCAGTACTTC

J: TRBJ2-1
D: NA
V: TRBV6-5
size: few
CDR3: CASRRLRSGNEQFF
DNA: TGTGCCAGCAGAAGGCTGCGCTCGGGCAATGAGCAGTTCTTC

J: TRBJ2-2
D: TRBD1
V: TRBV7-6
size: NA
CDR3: CASSRTGGAGELFF
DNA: TGTGCCAGCTCTAGGACAGGGGGGGCCGGGGAGCTGTTTTTT

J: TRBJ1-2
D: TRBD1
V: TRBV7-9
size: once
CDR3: CASSLGTGGGYGYTF
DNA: TGTGCCAGCAGCTTAGGGACAGGGGGCGGCTATGGCTACACCTTC

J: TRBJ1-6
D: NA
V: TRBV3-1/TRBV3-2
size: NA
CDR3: CASSQGRTGRGSPLHF
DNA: TGTGCCAGCAGCCAAGGCAGGACCGGGCGGGGTTCACCCCTCCACTTT

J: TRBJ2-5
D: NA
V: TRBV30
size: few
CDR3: CAWTVWGELQETQYF
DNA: TGTGCCTGGACTGTATGGGGGGAACTACAAGAGACCCAGTACTTC

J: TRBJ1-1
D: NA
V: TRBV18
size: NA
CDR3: CASSPTTAMNTEAFF
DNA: TGTGCCAGCTCACCAACGACAGCTATGAACACTGAAGCTTTCTTT

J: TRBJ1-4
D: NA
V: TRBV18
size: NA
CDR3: CASSPTTRRDEKLFF
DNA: TGTGCCAGCTCACCGACAACTCGGCGGGATGAAAAACTGTTTTTT

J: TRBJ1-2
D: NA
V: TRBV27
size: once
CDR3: CASSLVRDYGYTF
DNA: TGTGCCAGCAGTTTGGTTAGAGACTATGGCTACACCTTC